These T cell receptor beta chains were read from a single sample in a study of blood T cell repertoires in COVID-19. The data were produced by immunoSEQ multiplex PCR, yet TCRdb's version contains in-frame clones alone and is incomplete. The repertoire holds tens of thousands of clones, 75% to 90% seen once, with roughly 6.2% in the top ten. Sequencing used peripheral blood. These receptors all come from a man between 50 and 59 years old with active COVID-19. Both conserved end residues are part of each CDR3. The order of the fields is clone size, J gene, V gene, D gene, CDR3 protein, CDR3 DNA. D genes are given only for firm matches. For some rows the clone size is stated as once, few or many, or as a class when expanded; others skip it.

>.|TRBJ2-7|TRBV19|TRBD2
CASSPGGSGTLYEQYF
TGTGCCAGTAGCCCCGGAGGTAGCGGGACCCTCTACGAGCAGTACTTC
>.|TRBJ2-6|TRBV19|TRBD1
CASTKTGGTSGANVLTF
TGTGCCAGTACCAAGACAGGGGGTACCTCTGGGGCCAACGTCCTGACTTTC
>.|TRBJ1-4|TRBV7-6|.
CASSSTGNSNEKLFF
TGTGCCAGCAGCTCCACAGGGAATTCTAATGAAAAACTGTTTTTT
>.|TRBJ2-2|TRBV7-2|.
CASTPWRDTGELFF
TGTGCCAGCACCCCTTGGAGGGACACCGGGGAGCTGTTTTTT
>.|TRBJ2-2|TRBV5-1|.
CASSLLEGSAGELFF
TGCGCCAGCAGCTTGCTGGAGGGGAGCGCCGGGGAGCTGTTTTTT
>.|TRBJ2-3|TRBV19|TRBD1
CASSGDRGLPDTQYF
TGTGCCAGTAGCGGGGACAGGGGGCTCCCAGATACGCAGTATTTT
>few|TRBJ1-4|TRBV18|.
CASSPTSTNEKLFF
TGTGCCAGCTCCCCAACATCAACTAATGAAAAACTGTTTTTT
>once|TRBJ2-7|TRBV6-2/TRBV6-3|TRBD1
CASSYIVGTATYEQYF
TGTGCCAGCAGTTACATAGTCGGGACAGCAACCTACGAGCAGTACTTC
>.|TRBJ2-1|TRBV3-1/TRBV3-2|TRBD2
CASSQGGTSGRNEQFF
TGTGCCAGCAGCCAAGGCGGGACTAGCGGGAGGAATGAGCAGTTCTTC
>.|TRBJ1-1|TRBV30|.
CAWSTGEDTEAFF
TGTGCCTGGAGCACCGGGGAGGACACTGAAGCTTTCTTT
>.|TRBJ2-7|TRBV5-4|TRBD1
CASSLADRVGGEQYF
TGTGCCAGCAGCTTGGCGGACAGGGTGGGAGGCGAGCAGTACTTC
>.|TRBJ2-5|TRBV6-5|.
CASSYLGSETQYF
TGTGCCAGCAGTTACTTGGGGAGCGAGACCCAGTACTTC
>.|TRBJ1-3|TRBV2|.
CARQDGPGNTIYF
TGTGCCAGACAGGATGGCCCTGGAAACACCATATATTTT
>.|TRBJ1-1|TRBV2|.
CASVGVRHQRLPEAFF
TGTGCCAGTGTGGGAGTGAGGCACCAAAGACTTCCTGAAGCTTTCTTT
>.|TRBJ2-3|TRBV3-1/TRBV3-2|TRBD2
CASSQGGSSTDTQYF
TGTGCCAGCAGCCAAGGCGGGAGTAGCACAGATACGCAGTATTTT
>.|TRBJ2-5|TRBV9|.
CASSSTAGIQETQYF
TGTGCCAGCAGCTCTACCGCAGGGATCCAAGAGACCCAGTACTTC
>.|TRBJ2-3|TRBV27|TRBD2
CASSSGRLAGTDTQYF
TGTGCCAGCAGTTCTGGGAGACTAGCGGGGACAGATACGCAGTATTTT
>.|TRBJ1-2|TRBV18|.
CASSPLDEGGDGYTF
TGTGCCAGCTCACCACTAGACGAGGGCGGGGACGGCTACACCTTC
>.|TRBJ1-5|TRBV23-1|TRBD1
CASTGQGDQPQHF
TGCGCCAGCACCGGACAGGGGGACCAGCCCCAGCATTTT
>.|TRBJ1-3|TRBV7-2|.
CASSTRQDSGNTIYF
TGTGCCAGCAGCACCAGACAGGACTCTGGAAACACCATATATTTT
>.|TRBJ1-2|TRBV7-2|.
CASSPQGAYGYTF
TGTGCCAGCAGCCCTCAGGGTGCCTATGGCTACACCTTC
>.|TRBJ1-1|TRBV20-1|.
CSASPGPDGGTEAFF
TGCAGTGCTAGTCCTGGTCCGGACGGGGGTACTGAAGCTTTCTTT
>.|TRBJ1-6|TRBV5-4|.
CASSPRERQVNSPLHF
TGTGCCAGCAGCCCCCGAGAGAGACAGGTTAATTCACCCCTCCACTTT
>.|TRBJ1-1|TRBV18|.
CASSLGQINTEAFF
TGTGCCAGCTCCCTCGGACAGATTAACACTGAAGCTTTCTTT
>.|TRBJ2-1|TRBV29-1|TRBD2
CSVAKGLAGHNEQFF
TGCAGCGTTGCTAAGGGACTAGCGGGACACAATGAGCAGTTCTTC
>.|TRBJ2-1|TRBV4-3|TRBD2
CASSQDLGTSGYNEQFF
TGCGCCAGCAGCCAAGATCTTGGGACTAGCGGATACAATGAGCAGTTCTTC
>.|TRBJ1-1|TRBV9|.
CASSVDSNTEAFF
TGTGCCAGCAGCGTAGACTCGAACACTGAAGCTTTCTTT
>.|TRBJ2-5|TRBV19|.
CASTRKTGVQETQYF
TGTGCCAGTACCCGGAAGACAGGCGTCCAAGAGACCCAGTACTTC
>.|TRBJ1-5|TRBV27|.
CASSYRVPYSNQPQHF
TGTGCCAGCAGTTACAGGGTCCCCTATAGCAATCAGCCCCAGCATTTT
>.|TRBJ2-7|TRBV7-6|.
CASSSRWTASRDEYF
TGTGCCAGCAGCTCCCGCTGGACAGCTTCTAGGGATGAGTACTTC
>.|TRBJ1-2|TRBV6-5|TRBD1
CASRTGTGTYGYTF
TGTGCCAGCAGGACCGGGACAGGGACCTATGGCTACACCTTC
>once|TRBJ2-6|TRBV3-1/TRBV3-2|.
CASSQGGSGANVLTF
TGTGCCAGCAGCCAGGGAGGATCTGGGGCCAACGTCCTGACTTTC
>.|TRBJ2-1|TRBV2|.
CAGLRTPTWGRNNEQFF
TGTGCCGGCTTAAGGACTCCGACCTGGGGGCGGAACAATGAGCAGTTCTTC
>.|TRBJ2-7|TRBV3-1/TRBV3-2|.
CASSQEPFTRLNYEQYF
TGTGCCAGCAGCCAAGAGCCTTTTACCAGGCTAAACTACGAGCAGTACTTC
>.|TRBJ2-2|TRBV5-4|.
CASSTGQNTGELFF
TGTGCCAGCAGCACCGGACAGAACACCGGGGAGCTGTTTTTT
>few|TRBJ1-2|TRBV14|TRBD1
CASSPTGTGSFLDYGYTF
TGTGCCAGCAGCCCCACCGGGACAGGGAGTTTTCTGGACTATGGCTACACCTTC
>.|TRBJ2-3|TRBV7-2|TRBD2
CASSTPRGSGRGTDTQYF
TGTGCCAGCAGCACCCCACGAGGCAGCGGGAGGGGCACAGATACGCAGTATTTT
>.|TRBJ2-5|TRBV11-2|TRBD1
CASSPGTGGETQYF
TGTGCCAGCAGTCCCGGGACAGGGGGAGAGACCCAGTACTTC